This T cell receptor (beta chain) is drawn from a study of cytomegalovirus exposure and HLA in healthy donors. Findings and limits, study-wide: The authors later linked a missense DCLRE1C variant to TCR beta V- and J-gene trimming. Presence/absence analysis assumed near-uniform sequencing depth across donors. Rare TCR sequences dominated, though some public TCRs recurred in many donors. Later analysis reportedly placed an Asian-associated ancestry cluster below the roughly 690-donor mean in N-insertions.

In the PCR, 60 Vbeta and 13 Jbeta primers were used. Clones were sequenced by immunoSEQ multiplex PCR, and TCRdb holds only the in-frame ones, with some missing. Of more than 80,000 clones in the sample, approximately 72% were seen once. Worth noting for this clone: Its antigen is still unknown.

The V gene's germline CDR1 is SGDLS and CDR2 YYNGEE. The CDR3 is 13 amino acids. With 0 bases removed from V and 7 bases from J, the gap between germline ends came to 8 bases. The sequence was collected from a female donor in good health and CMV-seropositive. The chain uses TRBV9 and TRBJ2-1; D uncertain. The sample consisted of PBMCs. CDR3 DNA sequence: TGTGCCAGCAGCGTAGCTCCGACTAATGAGCAGTTCTTC. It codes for CASSVAPTNEQFF. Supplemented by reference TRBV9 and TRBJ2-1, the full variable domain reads DSGVTQTPKHLITATGQRVTLRCSPRSGDLSVYWYQQSLDQGLQFLIQYYNGEERAKGNILERFSAQQFPDLHSELNLSSLELGDSALYFCASSVAPTNEQFFGPGTRLTVL.